What follows are 2 T cell receptor beta chains derived from one specimen sequenced in a study of blood T cell repertoires in COVID-19. The repertoire was sequenced with immunoSEQ multiplex PCR; TCRdb's copy has only in-frame clones and lacks some. Among some 190,000 clones, around 80% were seen once, and the ten largest hold about 15%. Sequenced input: PBMCs or T cells enriched from blood (not recorded which). The receptors stem from a man in his 60s who had been exposed to COVID-19.

This chain connects TRBV6-5 to TRBJ1-6, with D uncertain. This CDR3 has 15 amino acids. From germline, CDR1 is MNHEY and CDR2 SVGAGI. With 3 bases removed from V and 10 bases from J, the gap between germline ends came to 16 bases. CDR3 sequence (DNA): TGTGCCAGCAGTTATTTGTCGAGGGCGTACTCACCCCTCCACTTT. The encoded protein is CASSYLSRAYSPLHF.

The chain recombines TRBV29-1 with TRBJ2-7, with TRBD1 as a possible D gene (5 bases). V was trimmed by 5 bases and J by 0 bases, leaving 8 bases between them. There are 12 residues in the CDR3. Germline V gene lookup returns CDR1 SQVTM and CDR2 ANQGSEA. CDR3 region: CSVRQGSYEQYF. The CDR3 nucleotides read TGCAGCGTTAGGCAGGGCTCCTACGAGCAGTACTTC.